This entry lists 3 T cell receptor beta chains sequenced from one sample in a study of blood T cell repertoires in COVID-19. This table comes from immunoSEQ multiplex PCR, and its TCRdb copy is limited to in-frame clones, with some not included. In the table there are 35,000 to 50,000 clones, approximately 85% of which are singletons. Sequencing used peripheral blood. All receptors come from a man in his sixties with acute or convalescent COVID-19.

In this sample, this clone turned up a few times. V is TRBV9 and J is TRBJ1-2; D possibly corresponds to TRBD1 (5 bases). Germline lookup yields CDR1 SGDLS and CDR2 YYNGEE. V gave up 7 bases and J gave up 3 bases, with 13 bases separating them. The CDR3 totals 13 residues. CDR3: CASGEPGYYGYTF. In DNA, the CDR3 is TGTGCCAGCGGTGAACCAGGGTACTATGGCTACACCTTC. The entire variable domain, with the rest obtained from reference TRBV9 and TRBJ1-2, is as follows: DSGVTQTPKHLITATGQRVTLRCSPRSGDLSVYWYQQSLDQGLQFLIQYYNGEERAKGNILERFSAQQFPDLHSELNLSSLELGDSALYFCASGEPGYYGYTFGSGTRLTVV.

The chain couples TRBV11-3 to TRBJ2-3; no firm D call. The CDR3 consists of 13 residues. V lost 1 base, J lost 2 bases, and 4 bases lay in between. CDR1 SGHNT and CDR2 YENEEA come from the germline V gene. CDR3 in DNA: TGTGCCAGCAGCTTAGCCCACACAGATACGCAGTATTTT. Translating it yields CASSLAHTDTQYF. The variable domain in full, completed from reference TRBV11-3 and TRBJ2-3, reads EAGVVQSPRYKIIEKKQPVAFWCNPISGHNTLYWYLQNLGQGPELLIRYENEEAVDDSQLPKDRFSAERLKGVDSTLKIQPAELGDSAVYLCASSLAHTDTQYFGPGTRLTVL.

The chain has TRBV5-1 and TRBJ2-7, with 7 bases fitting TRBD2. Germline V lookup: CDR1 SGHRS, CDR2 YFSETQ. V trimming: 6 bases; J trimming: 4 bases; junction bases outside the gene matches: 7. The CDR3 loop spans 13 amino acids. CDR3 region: CASMREGGYEQYF. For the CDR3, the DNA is TGCGCCAGCATGAGGGAGGGCGGGTACGAGCAGTACTTC.